Listed here is a single T cell receptor (beta chain). Its antigen is undetermined. This CDR3 is built from 13 residues. The V end lost 4 bases, the J end lost 10 bases, and 16 bases lay between the germline ends. Germline lookup yields CDR1 SGHDN and CDR2 FVKESK. The donor population consisted of healthy HIV-negative adults with no recent acute infections or vaccinations. This sample was included in a study of shared clonotypes between healthy human individuals. On the study more broadly: Three plates were used per donor for CD4 naive, three for CD4 memory, two for CD8 naive and one for CD8 memory. General study points: Non-shared clonotypes showed lower generation probabilities than clonotypes common to all four donors. It was only blood that was sampled, and tissue repertoires likely differ.

Method: immunoSEQ multiplex PCR; TCRdb's copy keeps in-frame clones and lacks some. The sample holds about 2.4 million clones; approximately 92% are singletons and the top ten take around 0.14%. The sample comprised naive CD4+ T cells sorted from blood. Subset of the sample: CD45RA+ positively selected. The chain employs TRBV14 and TRBJ1-1; a possible D gene is TRBD1 (5 bases). This TCR was recovered from a man younger than 30 in good health. The CDR3 sequence is CASSLGASKAAFF. Here the CDR3 DNA reads TGTGCCAGCAGCCTAGGGGCCTCAAAGGCAGCTTTCTTT.